These 17 T cell receptor beta chains were all obtained from the same sample, sequenced in a study of cytomegalovirus exposure and HLA in healthy donors. The PCR made use of 60 Vbeta and 13 Jbeta primers. Some clones are missing from TCRdb's copy, which holds only in-frame ones; the method was immunoSEQ multiplex PCR. The table records approximately 130,000 clones, 60% to 80% of them present only once. Input material: PBMCs. All receptors come from a woman in her sixties or seventies in good health and CMV-seropositive.

This clone was seen a few times. The rearrangement uses TRBV6-5 and TRBJ2-3; 13 nucleotides line up with TRBD2. CDR3 size: 15 residues. V shed 6 bases and J 5 bases; nucleotides not matched to a gene: 5. CDR1 MNHEY and CDR2 SVGAGI come from the germline V gene. The CDR3, as DNA: TGTGCCAGCAGCCAGACTAGCGGGGGGAAAGATACGCAGTATTTT. Amino acids: CASSQTSGGKDTQYF.

The table lists this clone with a few counts. V gene TRBV19 combines with J gene TRBJ2-3, with a tentative D call TRBD1 (5 bases). The ends were cut back, 5 bases at V and 2 bases at J, with 11 bases in the middle. From germline, CDR1 is LNHDA and CDR2 SQIVND (reference sequence). The CDR3 length is 14 residues. The CDR3 bases are TGTGCCAGTAGTGGGGTGGGGCCCACAGATACGCAGTATTTT. Translation: CASSGVGPTDTQYF. Together with reference TRBV19 and TRBJ2-3, the CDR3 gives the full variable domain: DGGITQSPKYLFRKEGQNVTLSCEQNLNHDAMYWYRQDPGQGLRLIYYSQIVNDFQKGDIAEGYSVSREKKESFPLTVTSAQKNPTAFYLCASSGVGPTDTQYFGPGTRLTVL.

This sequence joins TRBV6-5 and TRBJ2-1; D is perhaps TRBD1 (6 bases). In germline, CDR1 is MNHEY, CDR2 SVGAGI. The CDR3 length is 16 residues. V was clipped by 2 bases and J by 4 bases, with 15 bases between them. Written as DNA, the CDR3 is TGTGCCAGCAGTTACCGAGGGGACACCTATTACAATGAGCAGTTCTTC. This sequence encodes CASSYRGDTYYNEQFF.

This clone was seen a few times. A much larger clone differs by one base, so this may be a read error. CDR3 bases: TGTGCCAGCAGCCTGAACACCGGGGAGCTGTTTTTT. It codes for CASSLNTGELFF. The chain recombines TRBV9 with TRBJ2-2; no reliable D call. The ends were cut back, 4 bases at V and 1 base at J, with 2 bases in the middle. Germline assignment: CDR1 SGDLS and CDR2 YYNGEE. The CDR3 has 12 residues.

V is TRBV9 and J is TRBJ1-1; D call uncertain. CDR1 is SGDLS and CDR2 is YYNGEE in the germline V gene. V lost 1 base, J lost 0 bases, and 7 bases lay in between. The CDR3 runs 14 residues. The CDR3 here is CASSVHQVNTEAFF. The CDR3 DNA sequence: TGTGCCAGCAGCGTACATCAGGTGAACACTGAAGCTTTCTTT.

The gene calls are TRBV19 and TRBJ1-2, with TRBD1 matching over 7 bases. Germline V CDR1 and CDR2: LNHDA, SQIVND (reference sequence). This CDR3 region has 15 residues. With 1 base clipped from V and 4 bases from J, the junction kept 6 bases outside the gene matches. The CDR3 DNA follows: TGTGCCAGTAGTATAGTGGCAGGGGGTGCCTATGGCTACACCTTC. Its translation is CASSIVAGGAYGYTF.

V and J are TRBV6-1 and TRBJ1-2; 7 bases are a match to TRBD1. Germline loops: CDR1 MNHNS, CDR2 SASEGT. The CDR3 has 13 amino acids. Unmatched junction bases numbered 4, after V lost 7 bases and J lost 2 bases. This CDR3 is CASTYRGNYGYTF. The CDR3, as DNA: TGTGCCAGCACCTACAGGGGAAACTATGGCTACACCTTC.

V gene TRBV5-6 combines with J gene TRBJ1-1, with D maybe TRBD1 (5 bases). This CDR3 spans 13 amino acids. The V end was cut by 4 bases, the J end by 3 bases, with 10 bases between. Germline CDR1 SGHDT, CDR2 YYEEEE. The CDR3 region has the DNA TGTGCCAGCAGCGGCCCCAGGGACACTGAAGCTTTCTTT. It yields the protein CASSGPRDTEAFF.

This chain joins TRBV9 and TRBJ1-2; possible D gene TRBD1, 6 bases. Deletions cut 0 bases from V and 8 bases from J, with 17 bases between. This CDR3 comprises 15 residues. In germline, CDR1 is SGDLS, CDR2 YYNGEE. The CDR3 reads CASSVATSGQWGYTF. CDR3 in DNA: TGTGCCAGCAGCGTAGCTACCTCCGGACAGTGGGGCTACACCTTC.

This chain connects TRBV19 to TRBJ1-4; 7 nucleotides match TRBD1. The germline V gene encodes CDR1 LNHDA and CDR2 SQIVND (reference sequence). This CDR3 is 15 amino acids long. Germline trimming cut 3 bases from V and 3 bases from J; bases unmatched to any gene: 4. The CDR3 here is CASSIGTASNEKLFF. The CDR3 DNA follows: TGTGCCAGTAGTATTGGGACAGCTTCTAATGAAAAACTGTTTTTT. Looking up the rest from reference TRBV19 and TRBJ1-4 gives the full variable domain: DGGITQSPKYLFRKEGQNVTLSCEQNLNHDAMYWYRQDPGQGLRLIYYSQIVNDFQKGDIAEGYSVSREKKESFPLTVTSAQKNPTAFYLCASSIGTASNEKLFFGSGTQLSVL.

The chain has TRBV19 and TRBJ1-6; D ambiguous. CDR1 and CDR2 (germline): LNHDA, SQIVND (reference sequence). V shed 5 bases and J shed 8 bases, with 10 bases lying between them. This CDR3 comprises 13 residues. The CDR3 DNA sequence: TGTGCCAGTAGTGCGAGCGGGGATTCACCCCTCCACTTT. It codes for CASSASGDSPLHF.

A few counts support this clone. The gene calls are TRBV5-6 and TRBJ1-5; TRBD1 might be the D (5 bases). Germline CDR1 and CDR2: SGHDT and YYEEEE. Trimming shortened V by 2 bases and J by 6 bases, and 6 bases separated the two germline ends. The length of the CDR3 is 12 residues. The CDR3 DNA is TGTGCCAGCAGCTTCGGGGGTCAGCCCCAGCATTTT. As protein: CASSFGGQPQHF.

The chain links TRBV6-5 to TRBJ1-5; D possibly corresponds to TRBD1 (5 bases). The CDR3 runs 14 residues. With 5 bases removed from V and 2 bases from J, the gap between germline ends came to 10 bases. In germline, CDR1 is MNHEY, CDR2 SVGAGI. CDR3 protein: CASSEVRGNQPQHF. The CDR3 bases are TGTGCCAGCAGTGAGGTCAGGGGCAATCAGCCCCAGCATTTT.

The rearrangement uses TRBV7-9 and TRBJ2-1; D is perhaps TRBD2 (5 bases). V was clipped by 1 base and J by 4 bases, with 11 bases between them. Looked up from germline, CDR1 is SEHNR and CDR2 is FQNEAQ (reference sequence). CDR3 length equals 15 residues. The CDR3 nucleotides read TGTGCCAGCAGCTTAGGCCCATCGGGATACAATGAGCAGTTCTTC. Its protein is CASSLGPSGYNEQFF.

This clone was recorded many times. V gene TRBV6-1 combines with J gene TRBJ1-6, with unresolved D. The CDR3 has 13 amino acids. The V gene's germline CDR1 is MNHNS and CDR2 SASEGT. The germline V and J ends were trimmed by 4 bases and 9 bases, with 10 bases remaining between them. CDR3 coding DNA: TGTGCCAGCAGTGCTCACGGGGTTTCACCCCTCCACTTT. Protein: CASSAHGVSPLHF.

This clone turned up a few times. The V and J genes are TRBV18 and TRBJ2-3, with 10 bases aligning to TRBD1. The CDR3 totals 15 residues. CDR1 and CDR2 from the germline V gene are KGHSH and LQKENI. Trimming took 3 bases from V and 3 from J; bases not matched to a gene: 3. CDR3 nucleotide sequence: TGTGCCAGCTCACCCGGGACAGGGGAAACAGATACGCAGTATTTT. Its protein product is CASSPGTGETDTQYF. Full variable domain (remainder filled in from reference TRBV18 and TRBJ2-3): NAGVMQNPRHLVRRRGQEARLRCSPMKGHSHVYWYRQLPEEGLKFMVYLQKENIIDESGMPKERFSAEFPKEGPSILRIQQVVRGDSAAYFCASSPGTGETDTQYFGPGTRLTVL.

The chain employs TRBV29-1 and TRBJ2-7, with TRBD1 matching over 9 bases. Germline V gives CDR1 SQVTM, CDR2 ANQGSEA. Germline trimming cut 7 bases from V and 3 bases from J; bases unmatched to any gene: 4. The CDR3 runs to 12 residues. CDR3 coding DNA: TGCAGCGCGGAGACAGGGGGCTACGAGCAGTACTTC. Protein: CSAETGGYEQYF.